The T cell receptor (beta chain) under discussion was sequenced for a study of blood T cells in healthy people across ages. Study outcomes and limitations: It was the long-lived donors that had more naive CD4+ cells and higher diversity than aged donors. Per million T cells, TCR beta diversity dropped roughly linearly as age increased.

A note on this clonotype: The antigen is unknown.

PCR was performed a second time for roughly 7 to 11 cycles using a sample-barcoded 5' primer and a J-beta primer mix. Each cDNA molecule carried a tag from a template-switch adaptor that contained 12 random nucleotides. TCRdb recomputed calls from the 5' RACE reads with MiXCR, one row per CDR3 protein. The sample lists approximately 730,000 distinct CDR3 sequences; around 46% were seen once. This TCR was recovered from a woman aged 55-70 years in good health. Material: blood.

The CDR3: CSARDTSGSYEQYF. DNA of the CDR3: TGCAGTGCTAGAGATACTAGCGGGAGCTACGAGCAGTACTTC. The chain joins TRBV20-1 to TRBJ2-7, with 11 bases lining up with TRBD2. J lost 3 bases, V lost 0 bases, and 1 base had no gene match. This CDR3 is built from 14 residues. Germline assignment: CDR1 DFQATT and CDR2 SNEGSKA (reference sequence).